The 30 T cell receptor beta chains given below trace back to one sample, sequenced in a study of cytomegalovirus exposure and HLA in healthy donors. In the PCR, 60 Vbeta and 13 Jbeta primers were used. Method: immunoSEQ multiplex PCR; TCRdb's copy keeps in-frame clones and lacks some. Of about 220,000 clones listed, approximately 83% are singletons. The sample taken for sequencing was PBMCs. These receptors were collected from a boy aged 2 to 9 in good health and CMV-seronegative.

J is TRBJ1-2 and V is TRBV7-9; TRBD1 aligns across 7 bases. V shed 4 bases, J shed 4 bases, and the junction held 3 bases outside the gene matches. Germline CDR1 is SEHNR and CDR2 is FQNEAQ (reference sequence). The CDR3 runs to 13 residues. Here the CDR3 reads CASSSRTGYGYTF. CDR3 nucleotides: TGTGCCAGCAGCTCCCGGACAGGCTATGGCTACACCTTC.

The genes are TRBV2 and TRBJ2-2, with D tentatively TRBD1 (5 bases). Germline lookup yields CDR1 SNHLY and CDR2 FYNNEI. This CDR3 comprises 16 residues. The V end lost 0 bases, the J end lost 3 bases, and 11 bases lay between the germline ends. The CDR3 nucleotides read TGTGCCAGCAGTGAAGCGCCAGGGATATACACCGGGGAGCTGTTTTTT. This codes for CASSEAPGIYTGELFF.

This chain joins TRBV5-5 and TRBJ2-5; 7 nucleotides match TRBD2. The CDR3 has 15 amino acids. Germline V gene data show CDR1 as SGHKS and CDR2 as YYEKEE (reference sequence). V lost 0 bases, J lost 5 bases, and 7 bases stayed unmatched. Here the CDR3 DNA reads TGTGCCAGCAGCTTGGGGCTTGGACTAGACGAGACCCAGTACTTC. Its protein product is CASSLGLGLDETQYF.

This clone was observed a few times. The rearrangement joins TRBV5-4 to TRBJ1-5; D uncertain. Trimming took off 1 base at V and 0 bases at J, with 5 bases between the two ends. The CDR3 is 14 amino acids. Germline V gene data show CDR1 as SGHNT and CDR2 as YYREEE (reference sequence). The CDR3 region is CASSLFGSNQPQHF. CDR3 DNA: TGTGCCAGCAGCTTGTTCGGTAGCAATCAGCCCCAGCATTTT.

The genes are TRBV25-1 and TRBJ1-1; D might be TRBD1 (6 bases). Germline V gene data show CDR1 as MGHDK and CDR2 as SYGVNS. The CDR3 spans 15 residues. The V end was cut by 8 bases, the J end by 0 bases, with 16 bases between. This CDR3 is CASVNSRGMNTEAFF. As DNA, the CDR3 is TGTGCCAGCGTAAACTCAAGGGGGATGAACACTGAAGCTTTCTTT.

As regards this clone: A read error is likely, as this CDR3 ends without the conserved phenylalanine or tryptophan. The chain has TRBV11-3 and TRBJ2-2, with TRBD1 identical over 8 bases. The J segment lost 1 base and the V segment lost 5 bases, leaving 3 bases of the junction unmatched. The CDR3 extends over 15 amino acids. Germline CDR1 SGHNT, CDR2 YENEEA. The CDR3 DNA reads TGTGCCAGCAGCACGACAGGGGAGAACACCGGGGAGCTGTTTGTT. Its translation is CASSTTGENTGELFV.

The chain has TRBV7-8 and TRBJ2-5, with 8 bases matching TRBD1. Germline CDR1 is SGHVS and CDR2 is FQNEAQ. V was clipped by 6 bases and J by 4 bases; unmatched bases: 13. CDR3 length: 16 residues. CDR3 in DNA: TGTGCCAGCAGACAAGCGACCCGAGACAGGGGAGAGACCCAGTACTTC. This encodes CASRQATRDRGETQYF.

The count of this clone is one. The chain couples TRBV28 to TRBJ1-5, with a possible D match to TRBD1 (5 bases). The V end was cut by 6 bases, the J end by 0 bases, with 12 bases between. Germline V gene lookup returns CDR1 MDHEN and CDR2 SYDVKM. This CDR3 comprises 15 residues. The CDR3 DNA reads as TGTGCCAGCAGGGCGACAGCTTATAGCAATCAGCCCCAGCATTTT. Translated: CASRATAYSNQPQHF.

The rearrangement links TRBV19 to TRBJ2-5; TRBD1 matches at 10 bases. Germline CDR1 reads LNHDA; CDR2 reads SQIVND (reference sequence). The V gene end was trimmed by 7 bases and the J gene end by 2 bases; junction bases not matched to a gene: 4. CDR3 length: 14 residues. This CDR3 reads CASTLGQGQETQYF. In DNA form, the CDR3 reads TGTGCCAGTACCCTGGGACAGGGGCAAGAGACCCAGTACTTC.

The chain couples TRBV19 to TRBJ1-5; D is undetermined. Germline values: CDR1 LNHDA, CDR2 SQIVND (reference sequence). The CDR3 length is 14 residues. With 5 bases removed from V and 0 bases from J, the gap between germline ends came to 8 bases. DNA of the CDR3: TGTGCCAGTAGTGCTACAGTTAGCAATCAGCCCCAGCATTTT. Protein: CASSATVSNQPQHF.

The rearrangement links TRBV5-1 to TRBJ2-1; 8 positions match TRBD2. The germline gives CDR1 SGHRS, CDR2 YFSETQ. The CDR3 covers 16 residues. V trimming: 4 bases; J trimming: 0 bases; junction bases outside the gene matches: 6. The CDR3 sequence is CASSALAGGSYNEQFF. In nucleotides, the CDR3 is TGCGCCAGCAGCGCCCTAGCGGGCGGCTCCTACAATGAGCAGTTCTTC.

The chain couples TRBV5-1 to TRBJ1-6; TRBD1 might be the D (5 bases). V was cut by 0 bases and J by 7 bases, with 17 bases left in between. Germline loops: CDR1 SGHRS, CDR2 YFSETQ. The CDR3 covers 17 residues. The DNA of the CDR3 is TGCGCCAGCAGCTTGGTAGTTCTCGCGCGGGGGAATTCACCCCTCCACTTT. It codes for CASSLVVLARGNSPLHF. The full variable domain, completed using reference TRBV5-1 and TRBJ1-6, is KAGVTQTPRYLIKTRGQQVTLSCSPISGHRSVSWYQQTPGQGLQFLFEYFSETQRNKGNFPGRFSGRQFSNSRSEMNVSTLELGDSALYLCASSLVVLARGNSPLHFGNGTRLTVT.

The rearrangement uses TRBV5-4 and TRBJ1-2, with D maybe TRBD1 (6 bases). CDR1 is SGHNT and CDR2 is YYREEE in the germline V gene (reference sequence). This CDR3 is built from 15 residues. V shed 5 bases and J shed 7 bases, with 21 bases lying between them. The CDR3 here is CASRFEGGARSGYTF. CDR3 nucleotide sequence: TGTGCCAGCAGATTCGAAGGGGGGGCTCGTAGTGGCTACACCTTC.

The count of this clone is one. The chain recombines TRBV7-8 with TRBJ1-2; D not resolved. Germline V gene sequence: CDR1 SGHVS, CDR2 FQNEAQ. CDR3 size: 13 residues. V was cut by 4 bases and J by 10 bases, with 16 bases left in between. CDR3 in DNA: TGTGCCAGCAGCTGGTCCGGGTCTTCGTTCTACACCTTC. Residues: CASSWSGSSFYTF.

This clone was seen once. The rearrangement links TRBV6-5 to TRBJ2-5, with D hard to call. Per germline, CDR1 MNHEY and CDR2 SVGAGI. The CDR3 contains 13 residues. V dropped 7 bases and J dropped 5 bases, with 14 bases sitting between them. CDR3 sequence reads: CASTPHREETQYF. For the CDR3, the DNA is TGTGCCAGCACCCCCCATAGAGAGGAGACCCAGTACTTC.

The chain recombines TRBV9 with TRBJ2-7; 9 nucleotides align to TRBD2. V dropped 3 bases and J dropped 5; count of bases not matched to a gene: 9. The CDR3 is 15 amino acids. Germline V lookup: CDR1 SGDLS, CDR2 YYNGEE. CDR3 in amino acids: CASSAAPLAGNEQYF. CDR3 coding DNA: TGTGCCAGCAGCGCAGCCCCGCTAGCGGGGAACGAGCAGTACTTC.

This clone was picked up one time. The chain recombines TRBV18 with TRBJ2-1, with 13 bases fitting TRBD2. The CDR3 covers 16 residues. The junction had 9 bases not matched to a gene; V was cut back by 6 bases and J by 7 bases. Germline CDR1 and CDR2: KGHSH and LQKENI. The CDR3 DNA reads TGTGCCAGCTCCGAAGGACTAGCGGGAGTAGGGAATGAGCAGTTCTTC. Translated, it gives CASSEGLAGVGNEQFF.

The CDR3 protein is CASSPQQGRYYGYTF. Here the CDR3 DNA reads TGTGCCAGCAGCCCCCAACAGGGCAGGTACTATGGCTACACCTTC. The chain recombines TRBV7-2 with TRBJ1-2; TRBD1 might be the D (6 bases). Germline V gene sequence: CDR1 SGHTA, CDR2 FQGNSA. The V end was cut by 5 bases, the J end by 3 bases, with 16 bases between. The CDR3 consists of 15 residues.

The chain carries TRBV5-4 and TRBJ2-7, with 7 bases identical to TRBD1. Germline CDR1 SGHNT, CDR2 YYREEE (reference sequence). Trimming at V came to 0 bases and at J to 2 bases, leaving 2 bases not matched to a gene. This CDR3 is built from 14 residues. In DNA, the CDR3 is TGTGCCAGCAGCTTGGACAGGGGAACCTACGAGCAGTACTTC. Amino acid sequence: CASSLDRGTYEQYF.

The J gene is TRBJ2-7, the V gene TRBV12-5, with TRBD1 matching 9 bases. CDR1 and CDR2 (germline): LGHNT, FRNRAP. The CDR3 is 14 residues long. The trim removed 6 bases at V and 5 bases at J, leaving 8 bases unmatched. CDR3 protein: CASGIGQGSHEQYF. The CDR3 DNA reads as TGTGCTAGTGGCATTGGACAGGGGAGCCACGAGCAGTACTTC.

The chain combines TRBV9 with TRBJ2-7, with TRBD2 as a possible D gene (5 bases). V shed 4 bases and J shed 7 bases, with 21 bases lying between them. The CDR3 extends over 15 amino acids. Germline loops: CDR1 SGDLS, CDR2 YYNGEE. CDR3 in amino acids: CASSPGGSYSSEQYF. The CDR3 bases are TGTGCCAGCAGCCCCGGAGGTTCCTATTCGAGTGAGCAGTACTTC.

This clone showed up just once. J is TRBJ1-2 and V is TRBV19; the D gene is possibly TRBD1 (5 bases). The CDR3 spans 15 residues. V shed 0 bases and J shed 5 bases, with 13 bases lying between them. Germline-derived CDR1 and CDR2 are LNHDA and SQIVND (reference sequence). The CDR3 region is CASSIDGAHKYGYTF. The CDR3 DNA reads as TGTGCCAGTAGTATAGATGGGGCCCATAAATATGGCTACACCTTC.

The rearrangement links TRBV6-1 to TRBJ2-7; a weak D match, TRBD1 (6 bases). Germline V CDR1 and CDR2: MNHNS, SASEGT. V was trimmed by 3 bases and J by 5 bases, leaving 23 bases between them. This CDR3 spans 17 amino acids. In DNA, the CDR3 is TGTGCCAGCAGTGACCCCCCCTACTCAGGGACACTGAACGAGCAGTACTTC. Protein product: CASSDPPYSGTLNEQYF.

The rearrangement links TRBV5-6 to TRBJ1-6, with 9 nucleotides matching TRBD1. The junction had 12 bases not matched to a gene; V was cut back by 4 bases and J by 10 bases. The CDR3 covers 16 residues. From germline, CDR1 is SGHDT and CDR2 YYEEEE. The CDR3 spells CASSENRGRWESPLHF. The DNA of the CDR3 is TGTGCCAGCAGCGAAAACAGGGGGCGGTGGGAATCACCCCTCCACTTT.

DNA for the CDR3: TGTGCCAGCAGCGTCCATCCACAGGGGGCCGCGAACACTGAAGCTTTCTTT. It specifies CASSVHPQGAANTEAFF. The chain uses TRBV5-6 and TRBJ1-1, with 9 bases matching TRBD1. V shed 4 bases, J shed 1 base, and the junction held 11 bases outside the gene matches. The CDR3 totals 17 residues. CDR1 SGHDT and CDR2 YYEEEE come from the germline V gene.

The chain links TRBV7-6 to TRBJ1-1, with unresolved D. The CDR3 has 15 amino acids. Germline loops: CDR1 SGHVS, CDR2 FNYEAQ. Trimming took 2 bases from V and 0 from J, leaving 10 bases between them. The CDR3 nucleotides read TGTGCCAGCAGCTTATTCCAGCAGGTGAACACTGAAGCTTTCTTT. Its protein is CASSLFQQVNTEAFF.

The rearrangement uses TRBV18 and TRBJ2-7; 8 nucleotides match TRBD1. Germline CDR1 is KGHSH and CDR2 is LQKENI. The V and J ends lost 2 bases and 3 bases, in that order; junction bases with no gene match: 9. This CDR3 spans 16 amino acids. CDR3 in amino acids: CASSPEYRGTGYEQYF. The CDR3 nucleotides are TGTGCCAGCTCACCAGAGTACCGGGGGACAGGCTACGAGCAGTACTTC.

The chain combines TRBV5-1 with TRBJ1-4; possible D gene TRBD1, 6 bases. V was cut by 1 base and J by 2 bases, with 12 bases left in between. This CDR3 contains 16 residues. Germline CDR1 reads SGHRS; CDR2 reads YFSETQ. The CDR3 is CASSLWGGATNEKLFF. CDR3 DNA sequence: TGCGCCAGCAGCTTGTGGGGGGGCGCGACTAATGAAAAACTGTTTTTT.

The J gene is TRBJ1-2, the V gene TRBV2, with 10 bases lining up with TRBD1. V was clipped by 6 bases and J by 1 base; unmatched bases: 2. CDR1 SNHLY and CDR2 FYNNEI come from the germline V gene. The CDR3 is 14 residues long. CDR3 nucleotide sequence: TGTGCCAGCAGCGGACAGGGGGTTAACTATGGCTACACCTTC. Protein: CASSGQGVNYGYTF.

By sample share, this clone is medium-sized. The genes are TRBV11-2 and TRBJ2-7; TRBD2 matches at 8 bases. Germline V CDR1 and CDR2: SGHAT, FQNNGV. Losses at the gene ends were 6 bases for V and 2 bases for J; bases not matched to a gene: 12. The CDR3 runs 16 residues. Written as DNA, the CDR3 is TGTGCCAGCAGAGTACAGGGACTAGGGGGTACCTACGAGCAGTACTTC. This encodes CASRVQGLGGTYEQYF.